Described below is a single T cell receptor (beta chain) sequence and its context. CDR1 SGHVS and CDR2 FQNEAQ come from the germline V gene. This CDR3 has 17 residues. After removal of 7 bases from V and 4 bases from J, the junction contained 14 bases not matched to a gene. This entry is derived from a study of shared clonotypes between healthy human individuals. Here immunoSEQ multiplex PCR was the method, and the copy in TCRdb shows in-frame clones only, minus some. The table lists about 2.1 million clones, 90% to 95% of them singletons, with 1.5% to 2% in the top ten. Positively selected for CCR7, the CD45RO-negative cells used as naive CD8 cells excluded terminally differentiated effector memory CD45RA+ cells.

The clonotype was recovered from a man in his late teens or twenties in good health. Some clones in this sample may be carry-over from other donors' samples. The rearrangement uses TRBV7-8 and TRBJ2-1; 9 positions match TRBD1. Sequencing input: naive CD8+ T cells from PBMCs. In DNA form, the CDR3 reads TGTGCCAGCACCCAAGGGCTGTCAGGACAGGGGTACAATGAGCAGTTCTTC. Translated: CASTQGLSGQGYNEQFF.